The T cell receptor (beta chain) described here comes from a study of blood T cell repertoires in COVID-19. Study-level background: The cDNA or gDNA used as material had been derived from T cells, B-cell-depleted T cells, or PBMCs.

Data came from immunoSEQ multiplex PCR; TCRdb stores just in-frame clones and leaves some out. This table has around 140,000 clones, around 85% appearing once. CDR1 and CDR2 from the germline V gene are SGHRS and YFSETQ. The V end was cut by 0 bases, the J end by 6 bases, with 9 bases between. This CDR3 comprises 14 residues. This clonotype originated in a woman older than 75 with acute or convalescent COVID-19. The sequenced sample consisted of peripheral blood. V usage is TRBV5-1 and J usage is TRBJ1-4, with D unresolved. The DNA of the CDR3 is TGCGCCAGCAGCTTGGGGGCGCGGGATGAAAAACTGTTTTTT. It translates to CASSLGARDEKLFF. Full variable domain (outside the CDR3, taken from reference TRBV5-1 and TRBJ1-4): KAGVTQTPRYLIKTRGQQVTLSCSPISGHRSVSWYQQTPGQGLQFLFEYFSETQRNKGNFPGRFSGRQFSNSRSEMNVSTLELGDSALYLCASSLGARDEKLFFGSGTQLSVL.